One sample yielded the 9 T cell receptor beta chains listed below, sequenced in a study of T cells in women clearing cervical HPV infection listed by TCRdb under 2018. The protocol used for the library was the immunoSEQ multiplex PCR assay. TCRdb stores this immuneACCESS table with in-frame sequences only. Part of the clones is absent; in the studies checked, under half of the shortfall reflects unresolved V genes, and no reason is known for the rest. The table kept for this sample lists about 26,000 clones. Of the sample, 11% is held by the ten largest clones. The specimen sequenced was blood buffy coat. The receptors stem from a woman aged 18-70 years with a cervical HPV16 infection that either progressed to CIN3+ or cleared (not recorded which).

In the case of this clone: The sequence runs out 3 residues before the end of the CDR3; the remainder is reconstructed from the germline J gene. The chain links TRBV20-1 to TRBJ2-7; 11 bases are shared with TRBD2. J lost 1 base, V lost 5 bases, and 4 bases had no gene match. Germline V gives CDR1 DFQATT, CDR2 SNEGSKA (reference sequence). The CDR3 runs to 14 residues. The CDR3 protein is CSAAGTSGSYEQYF. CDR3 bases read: TGCAGTGCTGCCGGGACTAGCGGATCCTACGAG.

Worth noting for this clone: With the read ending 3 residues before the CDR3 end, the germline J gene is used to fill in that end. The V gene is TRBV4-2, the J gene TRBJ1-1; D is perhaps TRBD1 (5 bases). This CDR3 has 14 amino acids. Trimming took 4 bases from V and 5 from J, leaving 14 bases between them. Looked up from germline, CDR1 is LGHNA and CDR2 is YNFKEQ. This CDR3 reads CASSLGTGETEAFF. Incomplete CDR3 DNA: TGTGCCAGCAGCCTAGGCACGGGGGAGACTGAA.

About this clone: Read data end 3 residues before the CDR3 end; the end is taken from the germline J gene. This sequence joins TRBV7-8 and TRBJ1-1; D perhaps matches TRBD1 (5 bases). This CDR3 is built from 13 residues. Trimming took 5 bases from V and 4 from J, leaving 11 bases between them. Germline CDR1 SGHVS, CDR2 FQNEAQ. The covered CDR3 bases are TGTGCCAGCAGCCCAACACAGGCCACTGAA. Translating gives CASSPTQATE. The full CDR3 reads CASSPTQATEAFF.

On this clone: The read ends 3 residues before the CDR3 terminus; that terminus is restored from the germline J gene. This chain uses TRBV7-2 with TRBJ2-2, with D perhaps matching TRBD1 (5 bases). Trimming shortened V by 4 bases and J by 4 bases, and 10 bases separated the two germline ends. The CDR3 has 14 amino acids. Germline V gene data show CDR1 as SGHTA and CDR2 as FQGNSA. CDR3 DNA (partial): TGTGCCAGCAGCTCCAGACAGAGCACCGGGGAG. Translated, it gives CASSSRQSTGE. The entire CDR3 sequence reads CASSSRQSTGELFF.

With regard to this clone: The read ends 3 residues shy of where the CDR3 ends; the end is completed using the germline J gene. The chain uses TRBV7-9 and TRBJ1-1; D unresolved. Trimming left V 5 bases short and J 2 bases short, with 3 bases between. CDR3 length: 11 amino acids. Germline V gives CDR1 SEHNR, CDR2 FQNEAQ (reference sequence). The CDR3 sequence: CASSLNTEAFF. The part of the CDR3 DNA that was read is TGTGCCAGCAGCCTAAACACTGAA.

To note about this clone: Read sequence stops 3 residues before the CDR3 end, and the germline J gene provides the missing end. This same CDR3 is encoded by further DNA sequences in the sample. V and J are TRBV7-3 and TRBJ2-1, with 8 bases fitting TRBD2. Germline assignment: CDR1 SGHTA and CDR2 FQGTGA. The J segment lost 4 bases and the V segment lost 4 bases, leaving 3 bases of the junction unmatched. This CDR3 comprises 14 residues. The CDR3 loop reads CASSWSGGYNEQFF. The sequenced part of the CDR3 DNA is TGTGCCAGCAGCTGGAGCGGGGGATACAATGAG.

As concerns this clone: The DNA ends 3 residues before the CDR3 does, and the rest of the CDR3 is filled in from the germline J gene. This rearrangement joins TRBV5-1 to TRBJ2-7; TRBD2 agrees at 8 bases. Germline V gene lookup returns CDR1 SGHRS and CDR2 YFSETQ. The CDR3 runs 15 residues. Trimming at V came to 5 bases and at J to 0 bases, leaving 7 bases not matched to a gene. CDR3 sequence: CASRALAGSSYEQYF. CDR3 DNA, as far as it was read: TGCGCCAGCAGAGCGTTAGCGGGAAGCTCCTACGAG.

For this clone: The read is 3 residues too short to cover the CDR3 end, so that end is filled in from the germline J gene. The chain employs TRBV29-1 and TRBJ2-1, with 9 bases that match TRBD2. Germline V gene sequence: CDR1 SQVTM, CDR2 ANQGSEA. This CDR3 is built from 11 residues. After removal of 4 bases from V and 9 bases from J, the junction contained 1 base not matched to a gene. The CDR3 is CSVVSGSEQFF. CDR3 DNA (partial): TGCAGCGTTGTTAGCGGGAGTGAG.

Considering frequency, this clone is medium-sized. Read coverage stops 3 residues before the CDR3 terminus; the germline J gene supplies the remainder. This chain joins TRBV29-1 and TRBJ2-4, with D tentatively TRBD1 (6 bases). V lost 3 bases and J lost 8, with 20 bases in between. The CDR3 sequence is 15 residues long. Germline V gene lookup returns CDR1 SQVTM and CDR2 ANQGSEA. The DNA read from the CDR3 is TGCAGCGTTGACCCTCCGGACAGACAAGGGGACATT. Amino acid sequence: CSVDPPDRQGDI. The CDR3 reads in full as CSVDPPDRQGDIQYF.